These 14 T cell receptor beta chains were all obtained from the same sample, sequenced in a study of technical replicates of blood from a few donors (dated 2017 in TCRdb). Libraries were prepared through the immunoSEQ multiplex PCR assay. This immuneACCESS table, as held by TCRdb, lists in-frame sequences with V and J called but not all clones. Of the missing ones, under half trace to an unresolved V gene in checked studies; the others have no known cause. The sample records about 50,000 clones, roughly 95% of which are singletons. About 0.39% of the sample is taken by the ten largest. The sample taken for sequencing was T cells isolated from PBMCs. The receptors stem from a human donor in good health.

V and J are TRBV25-1 and TRBJ1-5; D is undetermined. Germline CDR1 and CDR2: MGHDK and SYGVNS. The germline V and J ends were trimmed by 1 base and 0 bases, with 4 bases remaining between them. This CDR3 comprises 14 residues. The CDR3 DNA follows: TGTGCCAGCAGTGAATTCGGTAGCAATCAGCCCCAGCATTTT. Encoded protein: CASSEFGSNQPQHF.

V gene TRBV5-1 combines with J gene TRBJ2-1, with D perhaps matching TRBD2 (6 bases). V shed 3 bases and J shed 6 bases, with 19 bases lying between them. This CDR3 is built from 16 residues. Germline V CDR1 and CDR2: SGHRS, YFSETQ. This CDR3 reads CASSWPRLEIINEQFF. The CDR3 coding sequence is TGCGCCAGCAGCTGGCCTAGACTAGAGATCATCAATGAGCAGTTCTTC.

The V gene is TRBV7-9, the J gene TRBJ2-7; 8 bases fit TRBD1. J lost 6 bases, V lost 5 bases, and 9 bases had no gene match. CDR1 is SEHNR, CDR2 FQNEAQ, per germline (reference sequence). The CDR3 has 14 amino acids. The CDR3 protein is CASSPVYTGGEQYF. DNA of the CDR3: TGTGCCAGCAGCCCCGTTTATACAGGGGGCGAGCAGTACTTC.

The chain couples TRBV6-5 to TRBJ2-1, with D perhaps matching TRBD2 (5 bases). Germline V CDR1 and CDR2: MNHEY, SVGAGI. The V and J ends lost 0 bases and 4 bases respectively, with 13 bases between them. The CDR3 loop spans 16 amino acids. CDR3 DNA sequence: TGTGCCAGCAGTTACTCTCCGGGAAACCCGTACAATGAGCAGTTCTTC. Protein: CASSYSPGNPYNEQFF.

The chain carries TRBV5-1 and TRBJ2-5; D gene uncertain. The V and J ends lost 2 bases and 4 bases respectively, with 6 bases between them. This CDR3 spans 12 amino acids. From germline, CDR1 is SGHRS and CDR2 YFSETQ. CDR3 nucleotide sequence: TGCGCCAGCAGCTTTAACGGAGAGACCCAGTACTTC. Its translation is CASSFNGETQYF.

This clone appeared once. V is TRBV4-2 and J is TRBJ2-7, with 13 nucleotides matching TRBD2. This CDR3 region has 18 residues. The V gene end was trimmed by 0 bases and the J gene end by 3 bases; junction bases not matched to a gene: 8. Germline values: CDR1 LGHNA, CDR2 YNFKEQ. CDR3 DNA sequence: TGTGCCAGCAGCCAAGATCCTGGACTAGCGGGAGAGAGCTACGAGCAGTACTTC. This gives the protein CASSQDPGLAGESYEQYF.

The chain carries TRBV30 and TRBJ1-4; TRBD1 matches at 7 bases. Germline V gene data show CDR1 as GTSNPN and CDR2 as SVGIG (reference sequence). The CDR3 totals 14 residues. The V and J ends lost 2 bases and 3 bases, in that order; junction bases with no gene match: 3. The CDR3 nucleotides are TGTGCCTGGAGTCTAGGGGGCTCTAATGAAAAACTGTTTTTT. Protein: CAWSLGGSNEKLFF. The full variable domain, completed using reference TRBV30 and TRBJ1-4, is SQTIHQWPATLVQPVGSPLSLECTVEGTSNPNLYWYRQAAGRGLQLLFYSVGIGQISSEVPQNLSASRPQDRQFILSSKKLLLSDSGFYLCAWSLGGSNEKLFFGSGTQLSVL.

This chain links TRBV19 with TRBJ2-5, with D possibly matching TRBD1 (5 bases). V was clipped by 9 bases and J by 1 base, with 15 bases between them. This CDR3 spans 14 amino acids. Germline values: CDR1 LNHDA, CDR2 SQIVND (reference sequence). DNA for the CDR3: TGTGCCAGCTGTTCGCCAGGGCGCCAAGAGACCCAGTACTTC. It encodes CASCSPGRQETQYF.

This chain joins TRBV14 and TRBJ1-1; D not resolved. V lost 3 bases, J lost 6 bases, and 17 bases lay in between. Germline CDR1 is SGHDN and CDR2 is FVKESK. The CDR3 covers 15 residues. CDR3 protein: CASSHTRTGWSEAFF. The CDR3 DNA is TGTGCCAGCAGCCATACCCGGACGGGATGGTCTGAAGCTTTCTTT. The entire variable domain, with the rest obtained from reference TRBV14 and TRBJ1-1, is as follows: EAGVTQFPSHSVIEKGQTVTLRCDPISGHDNLYWYRRVMGKEIKFLLHFVKESKQDESGMPNNRFLAERTGGTYSTLKVQPAELEDSGVYFCASSHTRTGWSEAFFGQGTRLTVV.

The chain combines TRBV7-2 with TRBJ2-5, with 9 positions matching TRBD2. The germline V gene has CDR1 SGHTA and CDR2 FQGNSA. The trim removed 1 base at V and 3 bases at J, leaving 12 bases unmatched. The CDR3 has 18 residues. CDR3 DNA sequence: TGTGCCAGCAGCTTAGTGCCCAACGTGGGCGGGAGGGAAGAGACCCAGTACTTC. Amino acid sequence: CASSLVPNVGGREETQYF.

The chain carries TRBV5-1 and TRBJ2-7; 9 bases line up with TRBD1. The CDR3 runs to 18 residues. Losses at the gene ends were 0 bases for V and 4 bases for J; bases not matched to a gene: 14. CDR1 and CDR2 (germline): SGHRS, YFSETQ. The CDR3 sequence: CASSLAVGEAGQGYEQYF. The CDR3 DNA follows: TGCGCCAGCAGCTTGGCCGTAGGCGAGGCGGGACAGGGTTACGAGCAGTACTTC.

The V gene is TRBV4-2, the J gene TRBJ2-3, with TRBD2 identical over 9 bases. The CDR3 spans 15 residues. Germline V gene lookup returns CDR1 LGHNA and CDR2 YNFKEQ. Losses at the gene ends were 4 bases for V and 7 bases for J; bases not matched to a gene: 9. The CDR3, as DNA: TGTGCCAGCAGCCGAAGGACTAGCGACACGAATACGCAGTATTTT. Its protein is CASSRRTSDTNTQYF.

The chain is built from TRBV4-3 and TRBJ2-7; D is possibly TRBD1 (6 bases). Germline V lookup: CDR1 LGHNA, CDR2 YSLEER. With 1 base removed from V and 6 bases from J, the gap between germline ends came to 19 bases. The CDR3 totals 16 residues. The CDR3 DNA is TGCGCCAGCAGCCAAGTATTAACAGGGTCTCCCCGCGAGCAGTACTTC. This sequence encodes CASSQVLTGSPREQYF.

The V gene is TRBV14, the J gene TRBJ2-1, with 14 bases matching TRBD2. CDR3 length: 16 residues. The germline CDR1 and CDR2 sequences are SGHDN and FVKESK. The trim removed 4 bases at V and 8 bases at J, leaving 7 bases unmatched. DNA of the CDR3: TGTGCCAGCAGCCCCGGGACTAGCGGGAGTAGAGATGAGCAGTTCTTC. Protein sequence: CASSPGTSGSRDEQFF.